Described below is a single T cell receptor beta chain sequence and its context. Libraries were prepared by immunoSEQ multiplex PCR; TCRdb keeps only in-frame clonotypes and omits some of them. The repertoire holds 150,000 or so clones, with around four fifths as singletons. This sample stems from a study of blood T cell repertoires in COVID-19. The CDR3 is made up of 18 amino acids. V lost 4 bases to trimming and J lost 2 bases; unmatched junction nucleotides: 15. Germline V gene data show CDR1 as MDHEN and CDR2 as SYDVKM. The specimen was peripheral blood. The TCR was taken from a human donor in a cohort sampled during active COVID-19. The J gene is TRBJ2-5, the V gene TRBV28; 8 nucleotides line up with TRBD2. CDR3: CASSSRDSGTREQETQYF. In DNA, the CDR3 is TGTGCCAGCAGTTCGCGGGACTCCGGGACTAGAGAACAAGAGACCCAGTACTTC.